One sample yielded the 15 T cell receptor beta chains listed below, sequenced in a study of blood T cells in healthy people across ages. A J-beta primer mix and a sample-barcoded 5' primer were used in a second PCR of roughly 7 to 12 cycles. One entry per CDR3 protein, called by TCRdb with MiXCR from the 5' RACE reads. The table shows around 990,000 distinct CDR3 sequences, with 30% to 40% occurring only once. The specimen was blood. These receptors were obtained from a man between 18 and 35 years old in good health.

On this clonotype: A read error may account for a junction end that differs from germline. The genes are TRBV20-1 and TRBJ2-5; D is ambiguous. Near its end, the DNA agrees better with TRBJ2-7, so the J call may be wrong. Germline V gene lookup returns CDR1 DFQATT and CDR2 SNEGSKA (reference sequence). The CDR3 covers 11 residues. For the CDR3, the DNA is TGCGGTGCTAGTAGGCGGCCCGAGCAGTACTTC. Translation: CGASRRPEQYF.

CDR3 in amino acids: CASRGSPTTNEKLFF. CDR3 bases: TGTGCCTCCAGGGGCTCGCCGACAACTAATGAAAAACTGTTTTTT. This chain links TRBV30 with TRBJ1-4; a possible D gene is TRBD1 (6 bases). The CDR3 extends over 15 amino acids. Trimming removed 7 bases at V and 0 bases at J, with 15 bases between. Germline V gene data show CDR1 as GTSNPN and CDR2 as SVGIG (reference sequence).

The rearrangement uses TRBV10-3 and TRBJ1-1; 11 nucleotides line up with TRBD1. The CDR3 consists of 17 residues. Trimming cost V 6 bases and J 1 base; bases outside gene matches: 10. Germline V gene data show CDR1 as ENHRY and CDR2 as SYGVKD. This CDR3 is CAISAPRDRGANTEAFF. The CDR3 DNA follows: TGTGCCATCAGCGCCCCCCGGGACAGGGGGGCGAACACTGAAGCTTTCTTT.

The genes are TRBV6-6 and TRBJ2-3; 11 nucleotides align to TRBD1. CDR3 length equals 17 residues. The ends lost 6 bases at V and 2 bases at J; junction bases unmatched: 10. Germline lookup yields CDR1 MNHNY and CDR2 SVGAGI (reference sequence). CDR3 in DNA: TGTGCCAGCAGCCCCCCTTCGGGACAGGGGGTCACAGATACGCAGTATTTT. The encoded protein is CASSPPSGQGVTDTQYF.

The chain recombines TRBV7-8 with TRBJ1-2; D might be TRBD1 (6 bases). Germline CDR1 is SGHVS and CDR2 is FQNEAQ. Trimming removed 3 bases from V and 4 bases from J, with 15 bases in between. The CDR3 is 15 amino acids. The CDR3 nucleotides are TGTGCCAGCAGCTTCGGGACATCGGGAAGCTATGGCTACACCTTC. Translated, it gives CASSFGTSGSYGYTF.

This chain connects TRBV29-1 to TRBJ2-5; tentatively, D is TRBD1 (7 bases). This CDR3 spans 16 amino acids. Trimming shortened V by 6 bases and J by 11 bases, and 31 bases separated the two germline ends. Germline V CDR1 and CDR2: SQVTM, ANQGSEA. CDR3 bases: TGCAGCGTCCCGCCCAGGGGGGCGAATATATACAATGAGCAGTACTTC. Its protein product is CSVPPRGANIYNEQYF.

The V and J genes are TRBV11-1 and TRBJ1-1, with 7 positions matching TRBD1. This CDR3 has 14 residues. V shed 1 base, J shed 4 bases, and the junction held 3 bases outside the gene matches. CDR1 and CDR2 from the germline V gene are SGHAT and FQDESV (reference sequence). CDR3 region: CASSLDAGGTEAFF. The CDR3 nucleotides read TGTGCCAGCAGCTTAGATGCAGGGGGCACTGAAGCTTTCTTT.

This chain uses TRBV20-1 with TRBJ2-3; 7 positions match TRBD2. The CDR3 length is 13 residues. CDR1 DFQATT and CDR2 SNEGSKA come from the germline V gene (reference sequence). After removal of 3 bases from V and 2 bases from J, the junction contained 2 bases not matched to a gene. CDR3 DNA: TGCAGTGCTAGCGGGGGGTCCACAGATACGCAGTATTTT. Protein: CSASGGSTDTQYF.

Many counts were recorded for this clonotype. The genes are TRBV7-8 and TRBJ2-3; D gene uncertain. V was trimmed by 2 bases and J by 5 bases, leaving 5 bases between them. The germline CDR1 and CDR2 sequences are SGHVS and FQNEAQ. CDR3 length: 12 residues. The CDR3 here is CASSLLLDTQYF. For the CDR3, the DNA is TGTGCCAGCAGCTTACTATTAGATACGCAGTATTTT.

In this sample, this clonotype turned up a few times. The chain uses TRBV11-2 and TRBJ2-2; possibly TRBD2 for D (7 bases). Per the germline V gene, CDR1 is SGHAT and CDR2 is FQNNGV. CDR3 length: 14 residues. Trimming pared 1 base from V and 7 bases from J, leaving 10 bases between. CDR3: CASSLAGGGGELFF. The CDR3 region has the DNA TGTGCCAGCAGCTTAGCGGGGGGCGGCGGGGAGCTGTTTTTT.

This CDR3 reads CSAAVGRAQETQYF. The CDR3 region has the DNA TGCAGTGCGGCGGTGGGGAGGGCCCAAGAGACCCAGTACTTC. The genes are TRBV20-1 and TRBJ2-7; 7 bases align to TRBD2. Judging by the DNA end, TRBJ2-5 fits better; the J call may be wrong. The germline V gene has CDR1 DFQATT and CDR2 SNEGSKA (reference sequence). The CDR3 has 14 amino acids.

V is TRBV7-2 and J is TRBJ1-6, with TRBD1 as a possible D gene (5 bases). From germline, CDR1 is SGHTA and CDR2 FQGNSA. The germline V and J ends were trimmed by 0 bases and 7 bases, with 7 bases remaining between them. The CDR3 contains 14 residues. CDR3 amino acids: CASSLAGPNSPLHF. CDR3 sequence (DNA): TGTGCCAGCAGCTTAGCGGGGCCAAATTCACCCCTCCACTTT.

This clonotype was seen only a few times. The CDR3 is CASSLVSYTEAFF. As DNA, the CDR3 is TGTGCCAGCAGCCTCGTCAGCTACACTGAAGCTTTCTTT. The chain employs TRBV9 and TRBJ1-1; D is undetermined. This CDR3 has 13 residues. Germline lookup yields CDR1 SGDLS and CDR2 YYNGEE. V was cut by 4 bases and J by 3 bases, with 10 bases left in between. Complete variable domain (other parts from reference TRBV9 and TRBJ1-1): DSGVTQTPKHLITATGQRVTLRCSPRSGDLSVYWYQQSLDQGLQFLIQYYNGEERAKGNILERFSAQQFPDLHSELNLSSLELGDSALYFCASSLVSYTEAFFGQGTRLTVV.

The rearrangement uses TRBV28 and TRBJ1-4; D is unclear. Between the trimmed V and J ends, which lost 0 bases and 7 bases, there was a span of 18 bases. CDR1 MDHEN and CDR2 SYDVKM come from the germline V gene. The CDR3 extends over 17 amino acids. The CDR3 protein is CASSLWIPREGGEKLFF. CDR3 in DNA: TGTGCCAGCAGTTTATGGATACCGAGGGAGGGAGGTGAAAAACTGTTTTTT.

This clonotype has a handful of counts. The gene calls are TRBV5-1 and TRBJ2-3; D tentatively fits TRBD1 or TRBD2 (5 bases each). The CDR3 loop spans 15 amino acids. CDR1 and CDR2 from the germline V gene are SGHRS and YFSETQ. Trimming stripped 4 bases from V and 3 bases from J, with 15 bases between. Here the CDR3 reads CASSRDGGVTDTQYF. The CDR3 DNA is TGCGCCAGCAGCCGGGACGGAGGAGTGACAGATACGCAGTATTTT.